This T cell receptor beta chain is drawn from a study of CD8 T cells in Susac syndrome (dated by TCRdb to the late 2010s). At the level of the whole study: Repertoire sequencing was used to test whether CD8+ T cell activation and differentiation in Susac syndrome was antigen driven. The study compared CD8+ T cell repertoire clonality among 11 to 12 healthy donors, around 14 Susac syndrome patients and roughly 16 multiple sclerosis patients. The study at large found these results: The number of individuals in the TCR sequencing and HLA analysis was recognized as being relatively small.

High-throughput TCR beta sequencing profiled peripheral blood CD8+ and CD4+ T cells from healthy donors, Susac syndrome patients and multiple sclerosis patients. Treatment-naive patients with stable or active relapsing-remitting disease fulfilling revised McDonald criteria were used as multiple sclerosis controls. CD8+ TEMRA cells were enriched by FACS, while bulk CD8+ and CD4+ T cells were purified by magnetic negative isolation. Blood was drawn into EDTA tubes, processed within 24 hours, and PBMCs were isolated by density gradient centrifugation. PBMCs destined for TCR sequencing were cryopreserved in liquid nitrogen and later thawed in a 37 °C water bath. A purity of at least 90% was achieved for sorted or isolated CD4+, CD8+ and CD8+ TEMRA cells. RNA was extracted using the RNeasy kit, and roughly 0.5 to 1 ug of the RNA was reverse transcribed with random hexamers. The immunoSEQ multiplex PCR assay, which covers 54 Vbeta and 13 Jbeta segments, was used to amplify TCR beta CDR3 regions. Bias from PCR amplification was corrected by using a synthetic template baseline for primer optimization and for computational correction. For the original study's pipeline: Reads were annotated to V, D and J genes per IMGT and analyzed with immunoSEQ Analyzer, keeping only productive sequences. Clonality was calculated as one minus the Shannon entropy normalized by log2 of the number of productive unique sequences. For each patient and control, public and private clones were evaluated among the 100 most prevalent clones. Clones were defined as Susac-specific when absent from the healthy and MS cohorts, from over a thousand published viral clones and from other ImmuneACCESS disease sequences. The public reads were reprocessed in TCRdb via fastp at Q25 and MiXCR, keeping in-frame beta chains. CDR3 protein sequences are deduplicated, and each keeps its most common genes and DNA. It is TCRdb's table, rather than the study itself, that gives the V and J calls and clone size. This sample lists some 450,000 distinct CDR3 sequences; 85% to 90% were detected once. The top ten constitute about 0.12% of the sample.

Regarding this clonotype: Its antigen remains unidentified. The sample holds no much larger clone one base away, and base qualities are not on file.

CDR1 and CDR2, per the germline V gene, are MNHEY and SVGAGI. The junction shows trimming of 6 bases on V and 5 bases on J, and the gene matches do not reach 6 bases of it. The CDR3 runs 13 residues from the cysteine to the phenylalanine. Just the 39-base CDR3 DNA is kept, in frame starting at base 1. The chain was built from TRBV6-5 and TRBJ1-1; 7 middle bases align to TRBD1. This receptor was obtained from a human donor with multiple sclerosis. The sample consisted of CD8+ T cells from PBMCs. The encoded CDR3 is CASRLNRGTEAFF. The bases read TGTGCCAGCAGATTAAACAGGGGAACTGAAGCTTTCTTT.